These T cell receptor beta chains were read from a single sample in a study of T-cell reconstitution after alpha-beta-depleted transplantation in children. TCRdb re-called the PCR reads with MiXCR, one entry per CDR3 protein. This sample has 200,000 to 250,000 distinct CDR3 sequences, with approximately 9.5% found just once. The starting material was PBMCs from the stem cell graft donor, obtained from the stem cell graft. These receptors originate from a human donor who donated a stem cell graft to a child with acute lymphoblastic leukemia. Both conserved end residues are part of each CDR3. A D gene is named only where the DNA matches it firmly. Some rows mark clone size as missing; the rest say once, few, many or name a class of expanded clone.

few	TRBV7-8	TRBD1	TRBJ2-2	CASSPIKRDRENTGELFF	TGTGCCAGCAGCCCTATAAAGCGGGACAGGGAAAACACCGGGGAGCTGTTTTTT
.	TRBV6-5	.	TRBJ1-4	CASSYSGLQATNEKLFF	TGTGCCAGCAGTTACTCCGGACTACAAGCAACTAATGAAAAACTGTTTTTT
many	TRBV10-3	.	TRBJ2-2	CAISAGWTNTGELFF	TGTGCCATCAGTGCGGGATGGACGAACACCGGGGAGCTGTTTTTT
.	TRBV4-3	.	TRBJ2-2	CASSQDVRIANTGELFF	TGCGCCAGCAGCCAAGATGTGCGGATAGCGAACACCGGGGAGCTGTTTTTT
few	TRBV5-1	.	TRBJ1-1	CASSLAYLETGVNTEAFF	TGCGCCAGCAGCTTGGCCTACCTTGAAACAGGTGTGAACACTGAAGCTTTCTTT
many	TRBV12-3/TRBV12-4	TRBD2	TRBJ2-5	CASSLRSGGQETQYF	TGTGCCAGCAGTTTAAGAAGCGGGGGCCAAGAGACCCAGTACTTC
many	TRBV4-2	.	TRBJ1-1	CASSQDLNGRSQAFF	TGTGCCAGCAGCCAAGATCTTAATGGCCGGTCTCAAGCTTTCTTT
many	TRBV29-1	.	TRBJ2-4	CSVETQGRSQNIQYF	TGCAGCGTTGAAACCCAGGGACGTAGTCAAAACATTCAGTACTTC
many	TRBV19	TRBD1	TRBJ1-1	CATRDSLNTEAFF	TGTGCCACTAGGGACAGTCTGAACACTGAAGCTTTCTTT
many	TRBV27	.	TRBJ1-1	CASSLSGDILDTEAFF	TGTGCCAGCAGTCTTAGTGGAGACATCCTGGACACTGAAGCTTTCTTT
many	TRBV12-3/TRBV12-4	.	TRBJ2-2	CASTLSGVHANTGELFF	TGTGCCAGCACCCTATCGGGAGTTCATGCGAACACCGGGGAGCTGTTTTTT
many	TRBV10-3	TRBD2	TRBJ2-5	CAIKTGGIETQYF	TGTGCCATCAAAACGGGAGGGATAGAGACCCAGTACTTC
many	TRBV3-1	.	TRBJ1-6	CATRVSDNSPLHF	TGTGCCACCAGGGTGTCGGATAATTCACCCCTCCACTTT
many	TRBV5-1	.	TRBJ2-3	CASSLFQTPYTDTQYF	TGCGCCAGCAGCTTGTTCCAAACTCCGTACACAGATACGCAGTATTTT
many	TRBV5-1	TRBD2	TRBJ2-3	CASSWGSGGTDTQYF	TGCGCCAGCAGCTGGGGGAGCGGGGGCACAGATACGCAGTATTTT
.	TRBV9	TRBD1	TRBJ2-4	CASSVGALEGAVIQYF	TGTGCCAGCAGCGTAGGGGCCCTAGAGGGGGCTGTCATTCAGTACTTC
many	TRBV10-3	TRBD2	TRBJ2-5	CAIRSGTSGQETQYF	TGTGCCATCAGGTCCGGGACTAGCGGCCAAGAGACCCAGTACTTC
few	TRBV5-1	.	TRBJ2-6	CASSLAGTSGANVLTF	TGCGCCAGCAGCTTGGCAGGGACCTCTGGGGCCAACGTCCTGACTTTC
many	TRBV5-1	.	TRBJ1-1	CASSFERTEAFF	TGCGCCAGCAGCTTCGAACGGACTGAAGCTTTCTTT
few	TRBV27	.	TRBJ1-2	CASSFSSGAGNYGYTF	TGTGCCAGCAGTTTCTCCTCGGGGGCCGGTAACTATGGCTACACCTTC
many	TRBV7-2	TRBD1	TRBJ1-2	CASSPVVTGGANYGYTF	TGTGCCAGCAGCCCTGTGGTAACAGGGGGGGCTAACTATGGCTACACCTTC
.	TRBV6-4	.	TRBJ1-1	CASSVSRGTEAFF	TGTGCCAGCAGTGTGAGTCGGGGGACTGAAGCTTTCTTT
.	TRBV24-1	.	TRBJ2-2	CATSDRTSATGELFF	TGTGCCACCAGTGACCGGACATCTGCCACCGGGGAGCTGTTTTTT
few	TRBV28	.	TRBJ1-3	CASSSADTIYF	TGTGCCAGCAGTTCCGCAGACACCATATATTTT
.	TRBV18	.	TRBJ1-6	CASSDQGIVDSPLHF	TGTGCCAGCTCAGACCAGGGGATCGTTGATTCACCCCTCCACTTT